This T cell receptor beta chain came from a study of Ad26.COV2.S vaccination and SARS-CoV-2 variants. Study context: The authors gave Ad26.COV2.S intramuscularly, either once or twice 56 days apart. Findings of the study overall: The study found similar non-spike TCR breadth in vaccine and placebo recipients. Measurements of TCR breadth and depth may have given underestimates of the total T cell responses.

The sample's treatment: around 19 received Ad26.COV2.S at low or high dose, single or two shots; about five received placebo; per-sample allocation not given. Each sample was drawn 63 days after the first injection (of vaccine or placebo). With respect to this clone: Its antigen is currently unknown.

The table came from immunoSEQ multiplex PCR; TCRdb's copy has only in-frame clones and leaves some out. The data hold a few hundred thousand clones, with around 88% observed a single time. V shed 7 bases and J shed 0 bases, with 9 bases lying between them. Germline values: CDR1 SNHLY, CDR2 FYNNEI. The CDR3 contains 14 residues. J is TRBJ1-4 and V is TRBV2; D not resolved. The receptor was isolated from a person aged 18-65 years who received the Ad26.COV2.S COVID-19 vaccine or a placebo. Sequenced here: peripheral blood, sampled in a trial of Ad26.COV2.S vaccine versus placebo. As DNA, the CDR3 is TGTGCCAGCAAACCCTCACCAACTAATGAAAAACTGTTTTTT. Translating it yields CASKPSPTNEKLFF.